The source of this T cell receptor (beta chain) is a study of blood T cell repertoires in COVID-19. Study overall: Researchers got acute and convalescent COVID-19 samples from the United States, Italy and Spain.

The V and J ends lost 2 bases and 6 bases respectively, with 16 bases between them. The CDR3 is made up of 15 amino acids. CDR1 and CDR2 from the germline V gene are SEHNR and FQNEAQ (reference sequence). Source study methods: Scientists estimated how many nucleated cells there were by amplifying reference gene primers. TCRdb keeps only in-frame clones here, not all; method: immunoSEQ multiplex PCR. V and J calls and clone size are as listed in that table; D and trimming were resolved from the DNA. The profile covers approximately 210,000 clones, with 86% appearing a single time and 2% to 2.5% taken by the ten largest.

Sequencing used peripheral blood. J is TRBJ1-2 and V is TRBV7-9; D not resolved. The TCR comes from a young man who had recovered from COVID-19. This CDR3 is CASSLYRGFEDGYTF. In DNA, the CDR3 is TGTGCCAGCAGCTTATATAGAGGCTTTGAGGATGGCTACACCTTC.